The 13 T cell receptor beta chains below come from one sample, sequenced in a study of T-cell memory formation after mild COVID-19. Each CDR3 protein is one row after TCRdb ran MiXCR on the 5' RACE reads. The sample has about 400,000 distinct CDR3 sequences; 20% to 25% are singletons. The sample taken for sequencing was PBMCs or a T cell subset sorted from them (not recorded which). The receptors shown here come from an adult woman who had mild COVID-19 (a few samples of this study predate the infection). Cell type and time point are not known.

This chain links TRBV7-6 with TRBJ2-2; D call uncertain. Per the germline V gene, CDR1 is SGHVS and CDR2 is FNYEAQ. The CDR3 totals 15 residues. Trimming shortened V by 5 bases and J by 7 bases, and 17 bases separated the two germline ends. Here the CDR3 DNA reads TGTGCCAGCAGCCCGCCGACTGGGCCGGGCGGGGAGCTGTTTTTT. It is translated as CASSPPTGPGGELFF.

This clonotype was observed a few times. CDR3 loop: CSVSQTSGSYEQYF. The CDR3 DNA reads TGCAGTGTTTCACAGACTAGCGGGAGCTACGAGCAGTACTTC. This chain joins TRBV20-1 and TRBJ2-7; 12 bases match TRBD2. Germline CDR1 reads DFQATT; CDR2 reads SNEGSKA (reference sequence). This CDR3 has 14 residues. V shed 7 bases, J shed 3 bases, and the junction held 7 bases outside the gene matches.

The chain recombines TRBV3-1 with TRBJ1-4; 9 bases fit TRBD1. Germline V gene lookup returns CDR1 LGHDT and CDR2 YNNKEL (reference sequence). The V gene end was trimmed by 5 bases and the J gene end by 5 bases; junction bases not matched to a gene: 6. This CDR3 region has 15 residues. The chain's CDR3 is CASSTRTGANEKLFF. The CDR3 DNA reads as TGTGCCAGCAGCACACGGACAGGGGCCAATGAAAAACTGTTTTTT. The variable domain in full, completed from reference TRBV3-1 and TRBJ1-4, reads DTAVSQTPKYLVTQMGNDKSIKCEQNLGHDTMYWYKQDSKKFLKIMFSYNNKELIINETVPNRFSPKSPDKAHLNLHINSLELGDSAVYFCASSTRTGANEKLFFGSGTQLSVL.

This clonotype has only a few counts. This chain joins TRBV7-3 and TRBJ2-3; D is ambiguous. The CDR3 loop spans 13 amino acids. Germline V CDR1 and CDR2: SGHTA, FQGTGA. Trimming cost V 3 bases and J 3 bases, with 7 bases left between them. As DNA, the CDR3 is TGTGCCAGCAGCTTGGTGTGGACAGATACGCAGTATTTT. Translating it yields CASSLVWTDTQYF.

The sample holds a few counts of this clonotype. The V call is TRBV6-5, the J call TRBJ2-1; D is uncertain. Germline V gene sequence: CDR1 MNHEY, CDR2 SVGAGI. This CDR3 is built from 15 residues. Trimming removed 2 bases at V and 0 bases at J, with 8 bases between. The CDR3 sequence: CASSYERSSYNEQFF. The CDR3 coding sequence is TGTGCCAGCAGTTACGAGAGGAGCTCCTACAATGAGCAGTTCTTC.

This clonotype occurred a few times. This chain connects TRBV7-2 to TRBJ2-7; 7 positions match TRBD1. J gave up 4 bases and V 5 bases, and 11 bases lay outside the gene matches. This CDR3 contains 15 residues. Germline values: CDR1 SGHTA, CDR2 FQGNSA. CDR3 residues: CASSLTPDRFYEQYF. The CDR3 region has the DNA TGTGCCAGCAGCCTAACGCCGGACAGGTTTTACGAGCAGTACTTC.

The gene calls are TRBV6-5 and TRBJ2-1; 14 bases are shared with TRBD2. V gave up 2 bases and J gave up 9 bases; unmatched junction bases: 3. Germline assignment: CDR1 MNHEY and CDR2 SVGAGI. The CDR3 spans 15 residues. CDR3 nucleotide sequence: TGTGCCAGCAGTTACGAGACTAGCGGGGGGGCTGAGCAGTTCTTC. Its protein is CASSYETSGGAEQFF.

The chain uses TRBV5-5 and TRBJ2-7, with 7 nucleotides matching TRBD2. The CDR3 extends over 14 amino acids. Per germline, CDR1 SGHKS and CDR2 YYEKEE (reference sequence). V shed 3 bases, J shed 0 bases, and the junction held 3 bases outside the gene matches. The CDR3, as DNA: TGTGCCAGCAGCTGGGAGGGCCTCTCCTACGAGCAGTACTTC. Residues: CASSWEGLSYEQYF.

This clonotype appeared a few times. The rearrangement uses TRBV7-9 and TRBJ2-6; D remains ambiguous. Germline V gene data show CDR1 as SEHNR and CDR2 as FQNEAQ (reference sequence). Trimming took 8 bases from V and 0 from J, leaving 17 bases between them. The CDR3 runs 17 residues. This chain's CDR3 is CASPVVLIDSGANVLTF. CDR3 DNA sequence: TGTGCCAGCCCGGTGGTCCTGATTGACTCTGGGGCCAACGTCCTGACTTTC.

This sequence joins TRBV7-9 and TRBJ2-1; possibly TRBD2 for D (6 bases). The CDR3 is made up of 14 amino acids. Trimming cost V 7 bases and J 7 bases, with 17 bases left between them. Germline values: CDR1 SEHNR, CDR2 FQNEAQ (reference sequence). CDR3 DNA sequence: TGTGCCAGCATCCCGTCGGTGGGAGGTAATGAGCAGTTCTTC. It is translated as CASIPSVGGNEQFF.

In this sample, this clonotype turned up a few times. V gene TRBV4-2 combines with J gene TRBJ2-1, with 8 nucleotides matching TRBD2. Germline V gene lookup returns CDR1 LGHNA and CDR2 YNFKEQ. J was trimmed by 2 bases and V by 1 base; bases with no gene match: 7. The CDR3 has 17 residues. The CDR3 sequence: CASSQVMTGGAYNEQFF. The CDR3, as DNA: TGTGCCAGCAGCCAAGTTATGACGGGGGGGGCCTACAATGAGCAGTTCTTC.

The V and J genes are TRBV6-2 or TRBV6-3 and TRBJ1-6; the match to TRBD1 covers 7 bases. Germline V lookup: CDR1 MNHEY, CDR2 SVGEGT. This CDR3 is 15 amino acids long. V lost 7 bases and J lost 7; bases outside the gene matches: 10. The CDR3 DNA is TGTGCCAGCAATCAATGGGACAGCGAGAATTCACCCCTCCACTTT. This sequence encodes CASNQWDSENSPLHF.

A few counts support this clonotype. The rearrangement uses TRBV7-9 and TRBJ2-7, with 8 bases matching TRBD1. The CDR3 has 16 residues. The germline gives CDR1 SEHNR, CDR2 FQNEAQ (reference sequence). The junction had 5 bases not matched to a gene; V was cut back by 0 bases and J by 1 base. The CDR3 loop reads CASSLALTGASYEQYF. DNA for the CDR3: TGTGCCAGCAGCTTAGCGCTGACAGGGGCATCCTACGAGCAGTACTTC.